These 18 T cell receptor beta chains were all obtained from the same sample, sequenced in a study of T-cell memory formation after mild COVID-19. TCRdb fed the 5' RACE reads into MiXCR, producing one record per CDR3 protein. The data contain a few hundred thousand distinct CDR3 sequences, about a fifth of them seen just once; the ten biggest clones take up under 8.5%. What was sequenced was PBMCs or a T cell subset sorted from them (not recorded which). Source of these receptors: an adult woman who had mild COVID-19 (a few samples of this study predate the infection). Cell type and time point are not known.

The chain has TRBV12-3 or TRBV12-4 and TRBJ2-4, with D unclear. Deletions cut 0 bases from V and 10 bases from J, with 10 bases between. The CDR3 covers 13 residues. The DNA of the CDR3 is TGTGCCAGCAGTTTAGCCCGGTCGCAGATTCAGTACTTC. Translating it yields CASSLARSQIQYF.

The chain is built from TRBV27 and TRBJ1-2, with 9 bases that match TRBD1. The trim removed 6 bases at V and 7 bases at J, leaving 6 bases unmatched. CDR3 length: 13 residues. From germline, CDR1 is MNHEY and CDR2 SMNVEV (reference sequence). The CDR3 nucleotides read TGTGCCAGCAGCAACAGGGGGCTCGGTGGCTACACCTTC. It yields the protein CASSNRGLGGYTF.

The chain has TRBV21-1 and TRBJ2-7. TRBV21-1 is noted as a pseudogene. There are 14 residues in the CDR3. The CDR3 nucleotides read TGTGCCAGCAGCAAAGCAACAGTTATCTACGAGCAGTACTTC. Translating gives CASSKATVIYEQYF.

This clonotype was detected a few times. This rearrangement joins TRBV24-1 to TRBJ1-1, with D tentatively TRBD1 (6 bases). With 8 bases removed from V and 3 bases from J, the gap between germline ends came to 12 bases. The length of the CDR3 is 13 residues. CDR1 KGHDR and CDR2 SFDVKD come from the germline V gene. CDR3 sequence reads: CATTGEGDTEAFF. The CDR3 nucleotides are TGTGCCACCACCGGAGAGGGGGACACTGAAGCTTTCTTT.

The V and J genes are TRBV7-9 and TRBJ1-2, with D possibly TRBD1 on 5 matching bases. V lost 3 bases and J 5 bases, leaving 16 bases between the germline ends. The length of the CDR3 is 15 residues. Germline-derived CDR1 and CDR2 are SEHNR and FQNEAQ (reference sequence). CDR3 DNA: TGTGCCAGCAGCTTCTCGACAGTGGGGCTGTATGGCTACACCTTC. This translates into CASSFSTVGLYGYTF. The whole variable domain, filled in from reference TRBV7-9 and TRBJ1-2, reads DTGVSQNPRHKITKRGQNVTFRCDPISEHNRLYWYRQTLGQGPEFLTYFQNEAQLEKSRLLSDRFSAERPKGSFSTLEIQRTEQGDSAMYLCASSFSTVGLYGYTFGSGTRLTVV.

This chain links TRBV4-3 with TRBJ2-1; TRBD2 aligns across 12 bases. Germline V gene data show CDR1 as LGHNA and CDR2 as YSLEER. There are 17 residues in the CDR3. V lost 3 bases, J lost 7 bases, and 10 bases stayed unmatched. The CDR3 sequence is CASSHLLTSGSTNEQFF. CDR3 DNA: TGCGCCAGCAGCCACCTCCTGACTAGCGGGAGTACGAATGAGCAGTTCTTC.

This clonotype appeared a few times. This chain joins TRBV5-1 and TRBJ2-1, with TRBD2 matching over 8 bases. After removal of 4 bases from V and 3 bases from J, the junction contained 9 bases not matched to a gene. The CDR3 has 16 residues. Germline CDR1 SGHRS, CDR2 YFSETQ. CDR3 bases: TGCGCCAGCAGCCATGGACTAGCCACCATCTACAATGAGCAGTTCTTC. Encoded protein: CASSHGLATIYNEQFF. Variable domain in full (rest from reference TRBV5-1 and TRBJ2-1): KAGVTQTPRYLIKTRGQQVTLSCSPISGHRSVSWYQQTPGQGLQFLFEYFSETQRNKGNFPGRFSGRQFSNSRSEMNVSTLELGDSALYLCASSHGLATIYNEQFFGPGTRLTVL.

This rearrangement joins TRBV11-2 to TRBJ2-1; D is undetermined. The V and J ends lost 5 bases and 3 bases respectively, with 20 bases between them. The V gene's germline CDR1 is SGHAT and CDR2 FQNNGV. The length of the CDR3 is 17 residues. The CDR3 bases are TGTGCCAGCAGCCGGGCCAGCGAGTCAGACGTCTACAATGAGCAGTTCTTC. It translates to CASSRASESDVYNEQFF.

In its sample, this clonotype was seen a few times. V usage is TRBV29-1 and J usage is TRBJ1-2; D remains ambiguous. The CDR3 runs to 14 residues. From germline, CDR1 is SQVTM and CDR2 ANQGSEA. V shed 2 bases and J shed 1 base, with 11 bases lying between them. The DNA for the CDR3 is TGCAGCGTTGAATGGCCCTCGATTAACTATGGCTACACCTTC. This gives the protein CSVEWPSINYGYTF.

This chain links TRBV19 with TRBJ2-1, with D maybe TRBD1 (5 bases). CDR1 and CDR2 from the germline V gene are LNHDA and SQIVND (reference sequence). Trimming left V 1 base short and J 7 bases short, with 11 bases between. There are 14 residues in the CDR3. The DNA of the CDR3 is TGTGCCAGTAGTATAGGACAGATAGGAAATGAGCAGTTCTTC. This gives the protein CASSIGQIGNEQFF.

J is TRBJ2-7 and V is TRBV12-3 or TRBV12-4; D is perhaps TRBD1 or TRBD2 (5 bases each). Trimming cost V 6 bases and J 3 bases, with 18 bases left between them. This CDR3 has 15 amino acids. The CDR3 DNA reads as TGTGCCAGCAGCCGGCCGATGGGGGTCTTCTACGAGCAGTACTTC. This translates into CASSRPMGVFYEQYF.

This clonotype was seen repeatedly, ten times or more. The chain's CDR3 is CASTTLGGPRGSDTQYF. As DNA, the CDR3 is TGCGCCAGCACCACCCTCGGGGGACCCCGGGGATCAGATACGCAGTATTTT. V usage is TRBV4-1 and J usage is TRBJ2-3; D perhaps matches TRBD2 (6 bases). Deletions cut 7 bases from V and 4 bases from J, with 24 bases between. Germline CDR1 is MGHRA and CDR2 is YSYEKL. The CDR3 totals 17 residues.

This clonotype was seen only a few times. CDR3 sequence (DNA): TGTGCCAGCAGCTACGGGACAGCGGGACTAGCGGGGGGCTCCACTAGCACAGATACGCAGTATTTT. Translating it yields CASSYGTAGLAGGSTSTDTQYF. The chain is built from TRBV7-9 and TRBJ2-3; TRBD2 matches at 15 bases. Per the germline V gene, CDR1 is SEHNR and CDR2 is FQNEAQ (reference sequence). Unmatched junction bases numbered 17, after V lost 4 bases and J lost 0 bases. The CDR3 covers 22 residues.

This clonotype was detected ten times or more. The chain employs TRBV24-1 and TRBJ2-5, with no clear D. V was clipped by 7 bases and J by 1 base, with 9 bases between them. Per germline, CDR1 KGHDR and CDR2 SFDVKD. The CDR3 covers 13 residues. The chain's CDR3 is CATSGPAQETQYF. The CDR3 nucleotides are TGTGCCACCAGCGGTCCGGCCCAAGAGACCCAGTACTTC.

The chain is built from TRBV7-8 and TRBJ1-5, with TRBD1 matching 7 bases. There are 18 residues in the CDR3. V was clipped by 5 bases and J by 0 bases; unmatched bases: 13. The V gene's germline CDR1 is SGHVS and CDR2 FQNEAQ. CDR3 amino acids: CASSARAGGSFSNQPQHF. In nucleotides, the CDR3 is TGTGCCAGCAGCGCGAGGGCAGGGGGTTCTTTTAGCAATCAGCCCCAGCATTTT.

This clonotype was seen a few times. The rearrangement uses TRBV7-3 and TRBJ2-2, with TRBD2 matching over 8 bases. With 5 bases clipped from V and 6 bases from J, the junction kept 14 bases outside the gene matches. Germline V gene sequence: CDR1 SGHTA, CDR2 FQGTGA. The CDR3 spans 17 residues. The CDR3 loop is CASSQQRGGRGSGELFF. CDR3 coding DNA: TGTGCCAGCAGCCAACAACGGGGGGGGCGCGGCTCCGGGGAGCTGTTTTTT.

DNA of the CDR3: TGTGCCAGCAGCTTGGGGCAGGGCCAGCCCTACGAGCAGTACTTC. This gives the protein CASSLGQGQPYEQYF. The gene calls are TRBV5-5 and TRBJ2-7, with a possible D match to TRBD1 (5 bases). V was trimmed by 0 bases and J by 2 bases, leaving 12 bases between them. Germline V CDR1 and CDR2: SGHKS, YYEKEE (reference sequence). The CDR3 sequence is 15 residues long.

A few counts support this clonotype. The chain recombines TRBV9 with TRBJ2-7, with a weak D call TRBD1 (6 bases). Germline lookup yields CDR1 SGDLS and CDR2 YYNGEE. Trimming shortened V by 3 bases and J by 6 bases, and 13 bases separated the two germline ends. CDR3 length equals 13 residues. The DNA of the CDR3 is TGTGCCAGCAGCGAACAGGGCTCACGCGAGCAGTACTTC. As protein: CASSEQGSREQYF. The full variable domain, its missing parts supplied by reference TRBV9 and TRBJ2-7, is DSGVTQTPKHLITATGQRVTLRCSPRSGDLSVYWYQQSLDQGLQFLIQYYNGEERAKGNILERFSAQQFPDLHSELNLSSLELGDSALYFCASSEQGSREQYFGPGTRLTVT.